The next 15 T cell receptor beta chains were all read from a single sample in a study of blood T cell repertoires in COVID-19. Data came from immunoSEQ multiplex PCR; TCRdb stores just in-frame clones and leaves some out. This sample carries approximately 350,000 clones, approximately 90% of them seen once, and the ten largest clones take under 3.5%. Sequencing was performed on peripheral blood. These receptors were taken from a woman aged 18-29 years who had recovered from COVID-19.

The V gene is TRBV5-6, the J gene TRBJ1-1; TRBD1 matches at 8 bases. Germline V gene lookup returns CDR1 SGHDT and CDR2 YYEEEE. The CDR3 contains 14 residues. The trim removed 2 bases at V and 1 base at J, leaving 1 base unmatched. The CDR3 loop reads CASSFQGANTEAFF. The CDR3 DNA follows: TGTGCCAGCAGCTTCCAGGGGGCGAACACTGAAGCTTTCTTT.

The chain has TRBV10-3 and TRBJ2-6; a weak D match, TRBD1 (5 bases). The CDR3 runs to 15 residues. Per germline, CDR1 ENHRY and CDR2 SYGVKD. Trimming left V 3 bases short and J 0 bases short, with 6 bases between. The CDR3 DNA sequence: TGTGCCATCAGTGACCAGGGCTCTGGGGCCAACGTCCTGACTTTC. As protein: CAISDQGSGANVLTF.

This sequence joins TRBV5-1 and TRBJ2-5; D is unclear. V lost 0 bases, J lost 1 base, and 7 bases lay in between. Per the germline V gene, CDR1 is SGHRS and CDR2 is YFSETQ. The CDR3 totals 14 residues. The chain's CDR3 is CASSLAGGQETQYF. In DNA, the CDR3 is TGCGCCAGCAGCTTGGCGGGTGGCCAAGAGACCCAGTACTTC.

This clone appeared a single time. The rearrangement links TRBV27 to TRBJ2-3; D is possibly TRBD2 (6 bases). Trimming removed 4 bases at V and 0 bases at J, with 11 bases between. Per germline, CDR1 MNHEY and CDR2 SMNVEV (reference sequence). The CDR3 is 15 amino acids. CDR3 region: CASSSPGESTDTQYF. The DNA for the CDR3 is TGTGCCAGCAGTTCCCCGGGGGAAAGCACAGATACGCAGTATTTT.

This clone appeared once. The chain employs TRBV25-1 and TRBJ1-1, with D unclear. Trimming removed 3 bases from V and 5 bases from J, with 10 bases in between. The CDR3 is 13 amino acids. Germline values: CDR1 MGHDK, CDR2 SYGVNS. The chain's CDR3 is CASSDPLETEAFF. The CDR3 bases are TGTGCCAGCAGTGATCCACTCGAGACTGAAGCTTTCTTT.

The CDR3 protein is CASSPGLAGLSYNEQFF. As DNA, the CDR3 is TGCGCCAGCAGCCCCGGACTAGCGGGTTTGTCCTACAATGAGCAGTTCTTC. The chain links TRBV4-3 to TRBJ2-1, with TRBD2 identical over 11 bases. V lost 4 bases to trimming and J lost 1 base; unmatched junction nucleotides: 6. The V gene's germline CDR1 is LGHNA and CDR2 YSLEER. CDR3 length: 17 amino acids.

This chain uses TRBV3-1 (or the pseudogene TRBV3-2) with TRBJ2-5; D is uncertain. The V end lost 5 bases, the J end lost 5 bases, and 6 bases lay between the germline ends. This CDR3 is 11 amino acids long. Germline V lookup: CDR1 LGHDT, CDR2 YNNKEL (reference sequence). DNA for the CDR3: TGTGCCAGCAGCTCCTTCGAGACCCAGTACTTC. Amino acids: CASSSFETQYF.

The chain is built from TRBV30 and TRBJ2-1, with 8 bases lining up with TRBD1. The germline V gene encodes CDR1 GTSNPN and CDR2 SVGIG (reference sequence). The CDR3 spans 16 residues. Trimming cost V 0 bases and J 8 bases; bases outside gene matches: 12. CDR3 coding DNA: TGTGCCTGGAGTGTACGTTGGCAGGGGGCGCGCCATGAGCAGTTCTTC. It translates to CAWSVRWQGARHEQFF.

The chain joins TRBV30 to TRBJ1-2; TRBD1 agrees at 8 bases. With 3 bases clipped from V and 4 bases from J, the junction kept 10 bases outside the gene matches. Germline V gene lookup returns CDR1 GTSNPN and CDR2 SVGIG (reference sequence). The CDR3 totals 15 residues. The CDR3 protein is CAWSQDREGGYGYTF. The CDR3 DNA sequence: TGTGCCTGGAGCCAGGACAGGGAAGGGGGCTATGGCTACACCTTC.

V is TRBV18 and J is TRBJ2-2, with D unclear. The CDR3 totals 12 residues. Trimming left V 0 bases short and J 7 bases short, with 3 bases between. CDR1 is KGHSH, CDR2 LQKENI, per germline. The CDR3 DNA follows: TGTGCCAGCTCACCACCGAGCGGGGAGCTGTTTTTT. Residues: CASSPPSGELFF.

This chain connects TRBV10-3 to TRBJ1-1, with 8 bases that match TRBD1. Germline lookup yields CDR1 ENHRY and CDR2 SYGVKD. Trimming removed 7 bases from V and 5 bases from J; junction bases left unmatched: 15. The CDR3 sequence is 16 residues long. As DNA, the CDR3 is TGTGCCATCACTCCTTCCCAGGGGGCAAGGGAAACTGAAGCTTTCTTT. It encodes CAITPSQGARETEAFF.

The DNA of the CDR3 is TGTGCCAGCAGTTACCCTGGACAAGCGCGGGGGCTGTTTTTT. As protein: CASSYPGQARGLFF. J is TRBJ2-2 and V is TRBV6-6, with D possibly TRBD2 on 6 matching bases. V was shortened by 2 bases and J by 13 bases, with 17 bases between the two germline ends. Germline V CDR1 and CDR2: MNHNY, SVGAGI (reference sequence). There are 14 residues in the CDR3.

V is TRBV9 and J is TRBJ2-1; 9 nucleotides match TRBD2. Germline CDR1 SGDLS, CDR2 YYNGEE. This CDR3 spans 19 amino acids. The J segment lost 5 bases and the V segment lost 5 bases, leaving 20 bases of the junction unmatched. CDR3 in DNA: TGTGCCAGCAGTCCTTGGGGGGTAGCGGGAGTGGGTGGGGACAATGAGCAGTTCTTC. This encodes CASSPWGVAGVGGDNEQFF. The full variable domain, with the rest looked up from reference TRBV9 and TRBJ2-1, is DSGVTQTPKHLITATGQRVTLRCSPRSGDLSVYWYQQSLDQGLQFLIQYYNGEERAKGNILERFSAQQFPDLHSELNLSSLELGDSALYFCASSPWGVAGVGGDNEQFFGPGTRLTVL.

This chain links TRBV29-1 with TRBJ1-1; 9 bases are shared with TRBD1. This CDR3 comprises 13 residues. The J segment lost 4 bases and the V segment lost 6 bases, leaving 6 bases of the junction unmatched. From germline, CDR1 is SQVTM and CDR2 ANQGSEA. CDR3: CSVGTGRVTEAFF. CDR3 bases: TGCAGCGTGGGGACAGGGAGGGTCACTGAAGCTTTCTTT.

This chain links TRBV19 with TRBJ1-1; possible D gene TRBD1, 6 bases. The CDR3 length is 15 residues. The germline V gene encodes CDR1 LNHDA and CDR2 SQIVND (reference sequence). V lost 5 bases and J lost 4, with 17 bases in between. The CDR3 is CASSPRAQGRTEAFF. CDR3 nucleotides: TGTGCCAGTAGTCCTCGTGCTCAGGGGCGCACTGAAGCTTTCTTT.